This T cell receptor (beta chain) appears in the sequencing data of a study of radiation and T cells in renal cell carcinoma. Study context: Nephrectomy followed 15 Gy stereotactic body radiation by 4 weeks.

Method: immunoSEQ multiplex PCR; TCRdb's copy keeps in-frame clones and lacks some. The sample has some 75,000 clones; roughly 87% are singletons. Study results and limitations: From baseline, blood top tumor clonotypes peaked at 2 weeks post-radiation. No pretreatment tumor biopsies were available for baseline clonotypes.

Trimming pared 6 bases from V and 0 bases from J, leaving 15 bases between. This CDR3 is 15 amino acids long. Germline V lookup: CDR1 SGHRS, CDR2 YFSETQ. Concerning this clone itself: Its target is not known.

The time point is: blood 2 weeks post-SBRT. Noted treatment: 15 Gy SBRT to primary tumor, nephrectomy 4 weeks later. Radiation-treated patients gave blood at baseline, week 2 and week 4. The chain combines TRBV5-1 with TRBJ1-1, with a tentative D call TRBD1 (5 bases). The input for sequencing was blood, taken from a patient whose treatment included radiotherapy and nephrectomy. The TCR sequence derives from a man aged 55 to 69 with renal cell carcinoma. The chain's CDR3 is CASTAGDSMNTEAFF. In DNA form, the CDR3 reads TGCGCCAGCACAGCTGGTGACAGCATGAACACTGAAGCTTTCTTT. Supplemented by reference TRBV5-1 and TRBJ1-1, the full variable domain reads KAGVTQTPRYLIKTRGQQVTLSCSPISGHRSVSWYQQTPGQGLQFLFEYFSETQRNKGNFPGRFSGRQFSNSRSEMNVSTLELGDSALYLCASTAGDSMNTEAFFGQGTRLTVV.